This T cell receptor beta chain emerged from a study of T cell repertoires in cytomegalovirus infection. Notes on the study in general: Dominating the ex vivo response were TCR beta clonotypes that were CMV-specific and HLA-C-restricted.

This clonotype was detected only once. The antigen remains unidentified. TCRdb used MiXCR to reprocess the reads, holding one entry per CDR3 protein. The sample records 750,000 to 900,000 distinct CDR3 sequences, 25% to 35% being singletons. The specimen was cultured CD8+ T cells from PBMCs, collected from culture after CMV antigen stimulation. The receptor comes from a human donor in good health (CMV status not recorded). Some clones in this sample may be carry-over from other donors' samples.

For the CDR3, the DNA is TGCGCCAGCAGCCATCCCGGGACAGCAAACACTGAAGCTTTCTTT. Amino acid sequence: CASSHPGTANTEAFF. The chain has TRBV4-1 and TRBJ1-1; 7 bases align to TRBD1. Germline CDR1 and CDR2: MGHRA and YSYEKL. The V gene end was trimmed by 3 bases and the J gene end by 2 bases; junction bases not matched to a gene: 6. The CDR3 runs to 15 residues.